This TCR beta chain comes out of a study of blood T cell repertoires in COVID-19. Overall study: Acute and convalescent COVID-19 specimens originated in the United States, Italy and Spain. T cells, B-cell-depleted T cells, or PBMCs provided the cDNA or gDNA that served as material.

How the authors handled the data: Estimated nucleated cell counts came from reference gene primer amplification. Using immunoSEQ multiplex PCR, the repertoire was profiled, and TCRdb retains in-frame clones only, with some absent. V and J calls and clone size are copied from that table; D and trimming were computed from the DNA. The sample yields approximately 200,000 clones, around 90% seen once. V shed 3 bases, J shed 5 bases, and the junction held 6 bases outside the gene matches. The length of the CDR3 is 14 residues. In germline, CDR1 is SGDLS, CDR2 YYNGEE. The specimen was peripheral blood. This receptor was taken from a man between 65 and 85 years old with acute or convalescent COVID-19. The chain combines TRBV9 with TRBJ2-7, with 9 nucleotides matching TRBD1. The chain's CDR3 is CASSDPGQGNEQYF. The CDR3 region has the DNA TGTGCCAGCAGCGACCCGGGACAGGGTAACGAGCAGTACTTC.